The 4 T cell receptor beta chains given below trace back to one sample, sequenced in a study of blood T cell repertoires in COVID-19. The assay was immunoSEQ multiplex PCR, and TCRdb's table has in-frame clones only and misses some. Among about 270,000 clones listed, just under 90% were seen once. The material sequenced was PBMCs or T cells enriched from blood (not recorded which). The receptors stem from a woman younger than 45 with acute COVID-19.

V gene TRBV29-1 combines with J gene TRBJ1-4; 8 bases map to TRBD1. The CDR3 loop spans 13 amino acids. V lost 8 bases to trimming and J lost 7 bases; unmatched junction nucleotides: 9. Germline assignment: CDR1 SQVTM and CDR2 ANQGSEA. The CDR3 spells CSLTGVGREKLFF. The CDR3 nucleotides are TGCAGCTTGACAGGGGTGGGGCGTGAAAAACTGTTTTTT.

This rearrangement joins TRBV27 to TRBJ2-5, with 7 bases that match TRBD1. V was clipped by 0 bases and J by 2 bases; unmatched bases: 15. Germline lookup yields CDR1 MNHEY and CDR2 SMNVEV (reference sequence). The CDR3 totals 19 residues. CDR3 loop: CASSLSSGTAQTSQETQYF. The CDR3 DNA reads as TGTGCCAGCAGTTTATCATCGGGGACAGCACAAACGAGTCAAGAGACCCAGTACTTC.

V usage is TRBV19 and J usage is TRBJ2-5, with 9 bases that match TRBD1. There are 14 residues in the CDR3. Germline CDR1 LNHDA, CDR2 SQIVND (reference sequence). With V trimmed by 1 base and J by 5 bases, 2 bases remained unmatched. CDR3 bases: TGTGCCAGTAGTATAGCGACAGGGGGGGAGACCCAGTACTTC. Translated, it gives CASSIATGGETQYF. Combining the CDR3 with reference TRBV19 and TRBJ2-5 gives the whole variable domain DGGITQSPKYLFRKEGQNVTLSCEQNLNHDAMYWYRQDPGQGLRLIYYSQIVNDFQKGDIAEGYSVSREKKESFPLTVTSAQKNPTAFYLCASSIATGGETQYFGPGTRLLVL.

V is TRBV7-3 and J is TRBJ1-4, with 9 bases aligning to TRBD1. This CDR3 has 16 amino acids. Germline V gene data show CDR1 as SGHTA and CDR2 as FQGTGA. The J segment lost 5 bases and the V segment lost 4 bases, leaving 8 bases of the junction unmatched. CDR3 region: CASSSSRDRENEKLFF. DNA of the CDR3: TGTGCCAGCAGCTCTTCCCGGGACAGGGAGAATGAAAAACTGTTTTTT.